The 28 T cell receptor beta chains listed next were all sequenced from one sample in a study. Via MiXCR, TCRdb re-called the 5' RACE reads, giving one row per CDR3 protein. The sample yields about 10,000 distinct CDR3 sequences, approximately 46% seen once. Cells sorted as Tregs were CD4+, CD25+ and CD127-/low. The sample comprised Tregs sorted from a lymph node. The origin of the receptors is a female donor with breast cancer.

The V and J genes are TRBV4-2 and TRBJ2-7; D gene unclear. Trimming removed 0 bases from V and 0 bases from J, with 0 bases in between. Germline loops: CDR1 LGHNA, CDR2 YNFKEQ. The CDR3 runs to 12 residues. The CDR3 here is CASSQDSYEQYV. The CDR3 DNA reads TGTGCCAGCAGCCAAGACTCCTACGAGCAGTACGTC.

This clonotype has a handful of counts. CDR3 region: CASSFQGSTEAFF. CDR3 DNA sequence: TGTGCCAGCAGCTTTCAGGGGTCCACTGAAGCTTTCTTT. This chain joins TRBV5-4 and TRBJ1-1, with a possible D match to TRBD1 (6 bases). Trimming took 2 bases from V and 4 from J, leaving 9 bases between them. Germline values: CDR1 SGHNT, CDR2 YYREEE (reference sequence). The CDR3 contains 13 residues.

In regard to this clonotype: Relative to the germline gene, one junction end is altered; a read error may explain this. DNA for the CDR3: TGTGCTAGCAGCTTAGGGACTAGCTACAACAATGAGCAGTTCTTC. Encoded protein: CASSLGTSYNNEQFF. The chain links TRBV7-7 to TRBJ2-1, with TRBD2 matching over 9 bases. Germline V CDR1 and CDR2: SSHAT, FNYEAQ (reference sequence). The length of the CDR3 is 15 residues. The full variable domain, completed using reference TRBV7-7 and TRBJ2-1, is GAGVSQSPRYKVTKRGQDVTLRCDPISSHATLYWYQQALGQGPEFLTYFNYEAQPDKSGLPSDRFSAERPEGSISTLTIQRTEQRDSAMYRCASSLGTSYNNEQFFGPGTRLTVL.

This chain links TRBV28 with TRBJ2-3, with TRBD2 identical over 10 bases. CDR1 is MDHEN and CDR2 is SYDVKM in the germline V gene. The CDR3 is 15 residues long. V lost 10 bases and J lost 4; bases outside the gene matches: 11. The CDR3 region is CAIGTGAGGPDTQYF. CDR3 DNA: TGTGCCATCGGGACGGGAGCGGGAGGGCCAGATACGCAGTATTTT.

As for this clonotype: At one boundary the junction diverges from the germline segment, which might be a read error. V usage is TRBV7-7 and J usage is TRBJ2-5; TRBD2 might be the D (5 bases). This CDR3 is 16 amino acids long. Germline V gene data show CDR1 as SSHAT and CDR2 as FNYEAQ (reference sequence). CDR3 loop: CASSPGISREWETQYF. CDR3 DNA sequence: TGTGCTAGCAGCCCCGGGATCTCAAGGGAATGGGAGACCCAGTACTTC.

This chain connects TRBV11-3 to TRBJ2-1; 7 bases line up with TRBD2. V gave up 4 bases and J gave up 7 bases; unmatched junction bases: 13. CDR3 size: 16 residues. Per the germline V gene, CDR1 is SGHNT and CDR2 is YENEEA. The CDR3: CASSSRPLGEGNEQFF. Here the CDR3 DNA reads TGTGCCAGCAGCTCCAGACCATTAGGGGAGGGGAATGAGCAGTTCTTC.

The chain has TRBV10-3 and TRBJ2-5; D call uncertain. The CDR3 has 14 residues. V was cut by 2 bases and J by 4 bases, with 11 bases left in between. The germline gives CDR1 ENHRY, CDR2 SYGVKD. The chain's CDR3 is CAISEDDSPETQYF. The CDR3 DNA follows: TGTGCCATCAGTGAGGATGATAGTCCAGAGACCCAGTACTTC.

This clonotype occurred once. Relative to the germline gene, one junction end is altered; a read error may explain this. This sequence joins TRBV4-1 and TRBJ2-7, with D tentatively TRBD1 or TRBD2 (10 bases each). Germline loops: CDR1 MGHRA, CDR2 YSYEKL. The CDR3 loop spans 17 amino acids. The chain's CDR3 is CANSQDSGGTGVYEQYF. CDR3 sequence (DNA): TGCGCCAACAGCCAAGATAGCGGGGGGACAGGGGTCTACGAGCAGTACTTC.

This clonotype was recorded a few times. The chain has TRBV5-6 and TRBJ1-2; weak D call: TRBD1 (6 bases). Looked up from germline, CDR1 is SGHDT and CDR2 is YYEEEE. The CDR3 is 13 residues long. The germline V and J ends were trimmed by 3 bases and 7 bases, with 13 bases remaining between them. The CDR3 nucleotides read TGTGCCAGCAGCTCCTTACAGGGCGGTGGCTACACCTTC. It specifies CASSSLQGGGYTF.

This clonotype has a handful of counts. This rearrangement joins TRBV27 to TRBJ2-1; 9 bases are shared with TRBD2. Germline CDR1 reads MNHEY; CDR2 reads SMNVEV (reference sequence). This CDR3 spans 16 amino acids. The V segment lost 2 bases and the J segment 7 bases; nucleotides outside the gene matches: 9. CDR3 sequence reads: CASSLRGLALYNEQFF. CDR3 DNA: TGTGCCAGCAGTTTAAGGGGACTAGCCCTCTATAATGAGCAGTTCTTC.

This clonotype was picked up a small number of times. The chain links TRBV6-5 to TRBJ2-7; the D call may be TRBD1 or TRBD2 (6 bases each). The CDR3 has 14 residues. V dropped 2 bases and J dropped 2 bases, with 10 bases sitting between them. CDR1 MNHEY and CDR2 SVGAGI come from the germline V gene. The CDR3 coding sequence is TGTGCCAGCAGTTACAGGGGGGAGGCCTACGAGCAGTACTTC. This sequence encodes CASSYRGEAYEQYF.

A remark on this clonotype: Given the absence of the conserved phenylalanine or tryptophan at the CDR3 end, a read error is likely. The DNA is omitted, as the CDR3 cannot be located on it reliably, and the CDR3 follows TCRdb's listing. The chain uses TRBV20-1 and TRBJ1-4; no DNA check was done on the table's D call, TRBD1. Germline lookup yields CDR1 DFQATT and CDR2 SNEGSKA (reference sequence). The CDR3 is 8 residues long, counting both termini. CDR3 residues: CSARDRGD.

The rearrangement uses TRBV7-8 and TRBJ2-7, with 8 bases matching TRBD2. The CDR3 has 14 residues. Germline assignment: CDR1 SGHVS and CDR2 FQNEAQ. After removal of 5 bases from V and 2 bases from J, the junction contained 5 bases not matched to a gene. The CDR3 nucleotides read TGTGCCAGCAGCCAAAGCGGGGGTGCCTACGAGCAGTACTTC. Translated, it gives CASSQSGGAYEQYF.

The chain employs TRBV7-9 and TRBJ2-7; D is ambiguous. CDR3 length equals 12 residues. Trimming took 3 bases from V and 5 from J, leaving 8 bases between them. Per the germline V gene, CDR1 is SEHNR and CDR2 is FQNEAQ (reference sequence). This CDR3 reads CASSFGVNEQYF. The DNA of the CDR3 is TGTGCCAGCAGCTTTGGCGTCAACGAGCAGTACTTC.

This clonotype was counted a few times. V usage is TRBV7-9 and J usage is TRBJ1-1; D not certain. Germline assignment: CDR1 SEHNR and CDR2 FQNEAQ (reference sequence). The V gene lost 3 bases and the J gene lost 11 bases, with 10 bases spanning the gap. The CDR3 spans 11 residues. This CDR3 reads CASSFRLEAFF. The DNA for the CDR3 is TGTGCCAGCAGCTTTCGTTTAGAGGCTTTCTTT.

V and J are TRBV6-5 and TRBJ1-1; no definite D call. Germline loops: CDR1 MNHEY, CDR2 SVGAGI. The CDR3 spans 12 residues. Trimming stripped 5 bases from V and 5 bases from J, with 9 bases between. CDR3 in amino acids: CASSGLGTEAFF. Written as DNA, the CDR3 is TGTGCCAGCAGTGGTCTGGGGACTGAAGCTTTCTTT.

This clonotype was counted between two and nine times. The chain has TRBV7-9 and TRBJ1-5; D is uncertain. V dropped 6 bases and J dropped 4 bases, with 10 bases sitting between them. The CDR3 contains 13 residues. CDR1 and CDR2 (germline): SEHNR, FQNEAQ (reference sequence). CDR3 nucleotide sequence: TGTGCCAGCAGTTTCACAGAAAATCAGCCCCAGCATTTT. Residues: CASSFTENQPQHF.

The chain links TRBV5-5 to TRBJ1-2, with D hard to call. The CDR3 contains 14 residues. V was cut by 5 bases and J by 4 bases, with 15 bases left in between. Germline CDR1 SGHKS, CDR2 YYEKEE (reference sequence). The CDR3 DNA follows: TGTGCCAGCAGTTTGTCCAGTAACGCCTATGGCTACACCTTC. It yields the protein CASSLSSNAYGYTF.

The chain combines TRBV5-1 with TRBJ2-1; 7 positions agree with TRBD1. Trimming cost V 4 bases and J 4 bases; bases outside gene matches: 8. This CDR3 is built from 15 residues. The germline V gene encodes CDR1 SGHRS and CDR2 YFSETQ. This chain's CDR3 is CASSGAGTAYNEQFF. CDR3 sequence (DNA): TGCGCCAGCAGCGGTGCCGGGACAGCTTACAATGAGCAGTTCTTC.

This clonotype was detected only a few times. The chain couples TRBV10-2 to TRBJ2-7; TRBD2 matches 10 bases. V lost 2 bases to trimming and J lost 2 bases; unmatched junction nucleotides: 12. The CDR3 sequence is 18 residues long. Per germline, CDR1 WSHSY and CDR2 SAAADI. The CDR3 bases are TGCGCCAGCAGTGAGCACTTCCAACTAGCGGGAAACCCCTACGAGCAGTACTTC. Protein: CASSEHFQLAGNPYEQYF.

The chain uses TRBV4-2 and TRBJ2-1; 9 positions agree with TRBD2. CDR1 is LGHNA and CDR2 is YNFKEQ in the germline V gene. This CDR3 comprises 15 residues. The V and J ends lost 4 bases and 8 bases, in that order; junction bases with no gene match: 9. CDR3: CASSLNPSGVYEQFF. The CDR3 DNA follows: TGTGCCAGCAGCCTAAACCCTAGCGGGGTTTATGAGCAGTTCTTC.

This CDR3 reads CASTRGWGESGYTF. As DNA, the CDR3 is TGTGCCAGCACCCGCGGCTGGGGCGAGAGTGGCTACACCTTC. The genes are TRBV12-3 or TRBV12-4 and TRBJ1-2; D might be TRBD1 (5 bases). CDR3 length equals 14 residues. The germline V and J ends were trimmed by 7 bases and 7 bases, with 19 bases remaining between them.

This clonotype has only a few counts. The V gene is TRBV4-1, the J gene TRBJ2-3; TRBD2 is a possible D gene (6 bases). Germline-derived CDR1 and CDR2 are MGHRA and YSYEKL. The CDR3 extends over 16 amino acids. Trimming removed 0 bases from V and 3 bases from J, with 13 bases in between. CDR3 sequence: CASSQEGSGLTDTQYF. CDR3 nucleotides: TGCGCCAGCAGCCAAGAAGGTAGCGGCCTTACAGATACGCAGTATTTT.

The rearrangement uses TRBV7-8 and TRBJ2-5; D possibly matches TRBD1 or TRBD2 (5 bases each). V shed 5 bases and J shed 1 base, with 8 bases lying between them. The CDR3 spans 13 residues. Germline V gene sequence: CDR1 SGHVS, CDR2 FQNEAQ. CDR3 nucleotide sequence: TGTGCCAGCAGCGGGGGAGTCCAAGAGACCCAGTACTTC. Translation gives CASSGGVQETQYF.

This chain uses TRBV12-3 or TRBV12-4 with TRBJ2-7; TRBD2 aligns across 7 bases. The ends lost 0 bases at V and 4 bases at J; junction bases unmatched: 6. The CDR3 has 15 amino acids. CDR3 bases: TGTGCCAGCAGTTTAGCAGGTATCGGGGGGTACGAGCAGTACTTC. Protein sequence: CASSLAGIGGYEQYF.

The chain recombines TRBV19 with TRBJ1-1; 7 bases match TRBD1. V lost 1 base, J lost 1 base, and 3 bases stayed unmatched. This CDR3 comprises 15 residues. Germline loops: CDR1 LNHDA, CDR2 SQIVND (reference sequence). The CDR3 bases are TGTGCCAGTAGTATAGTTGCAGGGGGGAACACTGAAGCTTTCTTT. This encodes CASSIVAGGNTEAFF.

This clonotype was seen only a few times. The chain has TRBV27 and TRBJ1-5; no clear D gene. Trimming stripped 0 bases from V and 2 bases from J, with 2 bases between. CDR3 length: 13 residues. In germline, CDR1 is MNHEY, CDR2 SMNVEV (reference sequence). This CDR3 reads CASSLSGNQPQHF. CDR3 in DNA: TGTGCCAGCAGTTTATCGGGCAATCAGCCCCAGCATTTT.

The chain uses TRBV19 and TRBJ2-3; TRBD2 is a possible D gene (5 bases). The V and J ends lost 6 bases and 0 bases respectively, with 10 bases between them. The CDR3 consists of 14 residues. The V gene's germline CDR1 is LNHDA and CDR2 SQIVND (reference sequence). In DNA, the CDR3 is TGTGCCAGTAGGCCTCCGGGGAGCACAGATACGCAGTATTTT. This translates into CASRPPGSTDTQYF.